The sequence of this T cell receptor beta chain was determined in a study of regulatory T cells in long-lasting Graves disease listed by TCRdb under 2021. Background on the whole study: To count as having persistent Graves' disease, a patient had to have received antithyroid drug treatment for over 5 years with TSH receptor autoantibodies remaining persistently positive. Peripheral blood TCR sequencing and RNA sequencing compared persistent Graves' disease patients with newly diagnosed Graves' disease patients. The study took place in China and was registered as a clinical trial. Persistent Graves' disease patients in the clinical cohort had taken antithyroid drugs for about 9.7 years on average. A total of about 35 samples underwent TCR sequencing: some 13 from persistent and about 20 from newly diagnosed Graves' disease patients.

Libraries were prepared through multiplex PCR. The sequencer was an Illumina HiSeq 4000. iRepertoire HTBI primers and Arm-PCR amplification of CDR3 regions were used to construct TCR beta libraries. PCR products were gel purified before sequencing. Processing in the source paper ran as follows. Gene usage analysis of CDR3 amino acid clonotypes used the 50 to 70 TRBV and more than 13 TRBJ segments found across samples. COPE and FqMerger were used to merge filtered high-quality paired reads into contigs. BLAST was used to align contigs to the IMGT TRBV, TRBD and TRBJ reference genes, and CDR3 was defined following IMGT. Clonotypes above 0.1% frequency were classified as highly expanded clones. Shannon entropy served as the measure of repertoire diversity, while the Gini coefficient captured V-J evenness. Public clonotypes were defined as clonotypes shared by more than one individual. TCRdb cleaned the public reads at Q25 with fastp, built clones with MiXCR and kept in-frame beta chains. Each record represents a unique CDR3 protein, reported with the most common genes and DNA among its rows. Clone size and V and J calls follow TCRdb, not the original study. The sample table contains about 430,000 distinct CDR3 sequences; only one count was recorded for 21% of them. The ten largest clones capture 14% of the sample.

What this sample's time point label stands for: persistent/refractory GD, antithyroid drugs over 5 years with positive TRAb. For both TCR sequencing and RNA sequencing, RNA was extracted from PBMCs using TRIzol. The diagnosis of Graves' disease was made according to American Thyroid Association guidelines. Recruitment of patients was carried out at an endocrinology department in Xi'an, China. Each patient gave about 9.1 milliliters of peripheral blood, collected in an EDTA anticoagulant tube. PBMCs were isolated by Ficoll Paque Plus density gradient separation without further T cell sorting. An Agilent 2100 Bioanalyzer and agarose gel were used to assess RNA quality, and a NanoDrop 2000 was used to measure RNA concentration. What the study reported, not specific to this receptor: Sequencing and analysis were restricted to the TCR beta chain. More public clonotypes were shared among persistent patients (about 2,800) than among newly diagnosed patients (more than 900). Peripheral blood alone was examined, since thyroid tissue, which constituted the primary lesion, could not be accessed. Compared with newly diagnosed patients, patients with persistent Graves' disease had lower TCR Shannon entropy and fewer highly expanded clones, which suggests clonal expansion. The small sample size was acknowledged by the authors as a limitation that may reduce accuracy. Persistent disease showed preferential use of TRBV28, TRBJ1-2 and TRBJ2-5, whereas newly diagnosed disease favored TRBV20-1 and TRBJ2-1.

As regards this clonotype: The target of this receptor is not known. Base quality data are lacking; no much larger clone is found one base away.

CDR1 and CDR2, looked up from the germline V gene (reference sequence), are DFQATT and SNEGSKA. The CDR3 has 13 amino acids, counting the end cysteine and phenylalanine. Solely the CDR3 DNA is kept, with 39 bases framed from the first base. The junction shows trimming of 6 bases on V and 1 base on J, and the gene matches do not reach 3 bases of it. This receptor was taken from a female donor with Graves disease. The sample here was peripheral blood mononuclear cells (PBMCs), taken when the disease was refractory, from a patient treated with antithyroid drugs. The chain was built from TRBV20-1 and TRBJ1-5; 7 bases in the junction line up with TRBD1. The DNA reads as follows: TGCAGTGCGTTACAGGGGAGCAATCAGCCCCAGCATTTT. Translated, this gives CSALQGSNQPQHF.